The source of this TCR beta chain is a study of shared clonotypes between healthy human individuals. As regards this clone: Its specificity is not known.

Assay: immunoSEQ multiplex PCR; the TCRdb copy retains only in-frame clones and omits some. The data show 1.6 million or so clones, around 98.5% seen once. The V and J ends lost 2 bases and 2 bases, in that order; junction bases with no gene match: 7. The CDR3 has 17 amino acids. Germline CDR1 reads MNHEY; CDR2 reads SMNVEV (reference sequence). Overall study findings and caveats: Sharing across a handful of donors was seen in around 5.1% of naive CD4 clonotypes.

Sequencing input: naive CD4+ T cells sorted from blood. Subset noted: CD45RA+ positively selected. This TCR came from a man aged 25-45 years in good health. V usage is TRBV27 and J usage is TRBJ2-7, with 12 bases matching TRBD2. CDR3 region: CASSLPGTSGRPYEQYF. The DNA of the CDR3 is TGTGCCAGCAGTTTACCGGGGACTAGCGGGCGTCCCTACGAGCAGTACTTC.